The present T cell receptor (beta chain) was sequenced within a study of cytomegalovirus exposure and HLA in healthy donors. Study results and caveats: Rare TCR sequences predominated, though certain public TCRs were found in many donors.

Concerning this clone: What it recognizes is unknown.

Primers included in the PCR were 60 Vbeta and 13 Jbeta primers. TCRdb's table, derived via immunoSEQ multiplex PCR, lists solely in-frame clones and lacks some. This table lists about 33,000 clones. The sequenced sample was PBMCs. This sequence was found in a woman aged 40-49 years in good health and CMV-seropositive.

The CDR3 here is CASSFGTSGAYEQYF. CDR3 bases: TGTGCCAGCAGCTTCGGGACTAGCGGCGCCTACGAGCAGTACTTC. The chain couples TRBV13 to TRBJ2-7; 11 bases match TRBD2. CDR3 length: 15 amino acids. Trimming removed 3 bases from V and 2 bases from J; junction bases left unmatched: 3. Germline V CDR1 and CDR2: PRHDT, FYEKMQ (reference sequence).